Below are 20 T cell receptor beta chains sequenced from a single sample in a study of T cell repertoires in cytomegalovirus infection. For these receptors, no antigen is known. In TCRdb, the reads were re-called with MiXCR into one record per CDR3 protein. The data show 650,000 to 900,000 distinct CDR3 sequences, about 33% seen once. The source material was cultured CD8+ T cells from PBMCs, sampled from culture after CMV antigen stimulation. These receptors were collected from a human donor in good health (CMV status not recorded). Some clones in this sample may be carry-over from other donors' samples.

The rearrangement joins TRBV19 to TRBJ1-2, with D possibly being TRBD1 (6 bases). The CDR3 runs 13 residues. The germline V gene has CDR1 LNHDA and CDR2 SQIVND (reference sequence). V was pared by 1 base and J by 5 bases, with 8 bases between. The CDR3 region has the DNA TGTGCCAGTAGTATAGTACAGGGTTATGGCTACACCTTC. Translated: CASSIVQGYGYTF.

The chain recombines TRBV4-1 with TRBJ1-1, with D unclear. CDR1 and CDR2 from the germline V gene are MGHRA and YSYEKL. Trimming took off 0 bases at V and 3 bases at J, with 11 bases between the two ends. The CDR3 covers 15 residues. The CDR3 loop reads CASSQDSFEDTEAFF. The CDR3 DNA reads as TGCGCCAGCAGCCAAGACTCGTTCGAAGACACTGAAGCTTTCTTT.

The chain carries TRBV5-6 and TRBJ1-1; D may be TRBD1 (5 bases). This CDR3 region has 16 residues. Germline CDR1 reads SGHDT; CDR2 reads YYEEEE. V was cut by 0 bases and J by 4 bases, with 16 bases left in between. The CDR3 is CASSLGGWGGSTEAFF. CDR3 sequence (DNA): TGTGCCAGCAGCTTGGGTGGTTGGGGCGGTAGCACTGAAGCTTTCTTT.

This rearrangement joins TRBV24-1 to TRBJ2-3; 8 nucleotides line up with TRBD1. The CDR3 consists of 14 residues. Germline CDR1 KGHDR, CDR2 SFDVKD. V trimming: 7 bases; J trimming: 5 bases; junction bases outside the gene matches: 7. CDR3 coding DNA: TGTGCCACCAGCGACAGGGGCGTTGAAGATACGCAGTATTTT. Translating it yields CATSDRGVEDTQYF.

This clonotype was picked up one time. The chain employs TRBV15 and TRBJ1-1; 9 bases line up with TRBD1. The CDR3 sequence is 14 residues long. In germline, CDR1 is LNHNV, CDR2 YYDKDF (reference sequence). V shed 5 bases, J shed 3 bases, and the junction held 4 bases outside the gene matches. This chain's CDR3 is CATSWTGDDTEAFF. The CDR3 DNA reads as TGTGCCACCAGCTGGACAGGGGATGACACTGAAGCTTTCTTT. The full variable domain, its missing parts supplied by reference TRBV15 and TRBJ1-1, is DAMVIQNPRYQVTQFGKPVTLSCSQTLNHNVMYWYQQKSSQAPKLLFHYYDKDFNNEADTPDNFQSRRPNTSFCFLDIRSPGLGDTAMYLCATSWTGDDTEAFFGQGTRLTVV.

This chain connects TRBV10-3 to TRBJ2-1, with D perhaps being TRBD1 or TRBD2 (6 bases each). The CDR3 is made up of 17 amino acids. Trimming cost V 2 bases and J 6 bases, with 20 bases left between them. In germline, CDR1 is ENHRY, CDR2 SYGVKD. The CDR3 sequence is CAISEPDLRGGTNEQFF. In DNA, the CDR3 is TGTGCCATCAGTGAGCCGGATCTCAGAGGGGGGACCAATGAGCAGTTCTTC.

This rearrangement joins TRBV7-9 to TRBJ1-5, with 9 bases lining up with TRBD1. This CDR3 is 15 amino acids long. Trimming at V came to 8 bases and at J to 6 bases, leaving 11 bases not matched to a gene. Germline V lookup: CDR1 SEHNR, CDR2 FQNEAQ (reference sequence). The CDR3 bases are TGTGCCAGCGGGGGGGGCCGGGACAGGGCTCAGCCCCAGCATTTT. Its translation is CASGGGRDRAQPQHF.

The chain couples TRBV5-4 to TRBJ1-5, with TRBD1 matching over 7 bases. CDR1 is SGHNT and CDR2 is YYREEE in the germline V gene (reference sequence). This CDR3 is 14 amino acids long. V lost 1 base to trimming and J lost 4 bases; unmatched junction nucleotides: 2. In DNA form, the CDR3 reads TGTGCCAGCAGCTTGAGGGGGCAGAATCAGCCCCAGCATTTT. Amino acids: CASSLRGQNQPQHF.

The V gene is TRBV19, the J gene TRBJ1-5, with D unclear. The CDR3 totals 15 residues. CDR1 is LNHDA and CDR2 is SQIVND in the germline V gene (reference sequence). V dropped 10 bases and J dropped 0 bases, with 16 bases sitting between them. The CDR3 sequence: CATLDFRDSNQPQHF. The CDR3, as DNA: TGTGCCACCCTGGATTTTCGTGATAGCAATCAGCCCCAGCATTTT. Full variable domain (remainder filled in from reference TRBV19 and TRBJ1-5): DGGITQSPKYLFRKEGQNVTLSCEQNLNHDAMYWYRQDPGQGLRLIYYSQIVNDFQKGDIAEGYSVSREKKESFPLTVTSAQKNPTAFYLCATLDFRDSNQPQHFGDGTRLSIL.

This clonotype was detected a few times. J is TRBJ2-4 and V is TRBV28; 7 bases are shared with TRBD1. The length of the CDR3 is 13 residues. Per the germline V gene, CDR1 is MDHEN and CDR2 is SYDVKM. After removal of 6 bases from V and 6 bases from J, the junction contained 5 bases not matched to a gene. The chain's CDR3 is CASRGQASNIQYF. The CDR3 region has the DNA TGTGCCAGCAGAGGACAGGCATCAAACATTCAGTACTTC.

The CDR3 here is CSARFIAGGGGTSTDTQYF. The CDR3 nucleotides are TGCAGTGCTAGATTCATAGCGGGGGGGGGCGGTACTAGCACAGATACGCAGTATTTT. The V call is TRBV20-1, the J call TRBJ2-3, with 11 bases that match TRBD2. Trimming cost V 2 bases and J 0 bases; bases outside gene matches: 13. CDR3 length equals 19 residues. From germline, CDR1 is DFQATT and CDR2 SNEGSKA (reference sequence).

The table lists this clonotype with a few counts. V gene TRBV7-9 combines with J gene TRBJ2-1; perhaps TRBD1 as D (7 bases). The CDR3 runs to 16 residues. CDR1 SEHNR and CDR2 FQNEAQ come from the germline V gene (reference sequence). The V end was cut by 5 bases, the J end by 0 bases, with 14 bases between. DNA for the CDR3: TGTGCCAGCAGCAACCACCAGGGGGGCTCCTACAATGAGCAGTTCTTC. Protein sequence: CASSNHQGGSYNEQFF. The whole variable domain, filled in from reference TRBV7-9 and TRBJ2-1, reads DTGVSQNPRHKITKRGQNVTFRCDPISEHNRLYWYRQTLGQGPEFLTYFQNEAQLEKSRLLSDRFSAERPKGSFSTLEIQRTEQGDSAMYLCASSNHQGGSYNEQFFGPGTRLTVL.

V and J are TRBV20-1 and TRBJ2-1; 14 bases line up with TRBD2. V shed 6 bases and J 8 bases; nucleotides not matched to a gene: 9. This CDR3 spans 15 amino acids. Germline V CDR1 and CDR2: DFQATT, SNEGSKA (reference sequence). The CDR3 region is CSAPLTSGGAHEQFF. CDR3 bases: TGCAGTGCCCCCCTGACTAGCGGGGGGGCTCATGAGCAGTTCTTC.

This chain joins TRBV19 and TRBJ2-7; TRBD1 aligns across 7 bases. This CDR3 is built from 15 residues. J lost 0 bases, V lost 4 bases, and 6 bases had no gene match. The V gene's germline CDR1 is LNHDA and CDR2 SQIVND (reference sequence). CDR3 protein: CASSTFGQASYEQYF. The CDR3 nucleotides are TGTGCCAGTAGTACTTTTGGACAGGCCTCCTACGAGCAGTACTTC.

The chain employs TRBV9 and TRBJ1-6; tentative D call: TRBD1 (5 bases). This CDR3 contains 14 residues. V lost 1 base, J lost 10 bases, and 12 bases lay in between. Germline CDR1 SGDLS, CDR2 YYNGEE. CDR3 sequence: CASSVNQGESPLHF. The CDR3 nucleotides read TGTGCCAGCAGCGTAAACCAGGGAGAATCACCCCTCCACTTT.

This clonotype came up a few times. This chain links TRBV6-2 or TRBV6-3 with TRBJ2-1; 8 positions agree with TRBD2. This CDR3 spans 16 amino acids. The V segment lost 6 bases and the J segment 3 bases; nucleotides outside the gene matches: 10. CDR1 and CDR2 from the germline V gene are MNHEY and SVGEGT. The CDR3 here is CASSPSAGAFYNEQFF. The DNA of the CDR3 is TGTGCCAGCAGCCCCTCAGCGGGGGCCTTCTACAATGAGCAGTTCTTC.

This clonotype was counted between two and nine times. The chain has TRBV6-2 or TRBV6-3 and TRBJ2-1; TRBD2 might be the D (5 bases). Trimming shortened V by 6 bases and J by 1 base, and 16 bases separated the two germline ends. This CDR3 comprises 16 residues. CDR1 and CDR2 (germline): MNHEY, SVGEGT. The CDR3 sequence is CASRYTKGVSYNEQFF. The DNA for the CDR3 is TGTGCCAGCAGATACACAAAGGGAGTTTCCTACAATGAGCAGTTCTTC.

The chain's CDR3 is CASSPPPTGLTEETQYF. CDR3 in DNA: TGTGCCAGCAGTCCCCCCCCGACAGGCCTTACCGAAGAGACCCAGTACTTC. The chain couples TRBV28 to TRBJ2-5; possibly TRBD1 for D (6 bases). Germline V gene data show CDR1 as MDHEN and CDR2 as SYDVKM. The CDR3 covers 17 residues. Trimming shortened V by 5 bases and J by 3 bases, and 22 bases separated the two germline ends.

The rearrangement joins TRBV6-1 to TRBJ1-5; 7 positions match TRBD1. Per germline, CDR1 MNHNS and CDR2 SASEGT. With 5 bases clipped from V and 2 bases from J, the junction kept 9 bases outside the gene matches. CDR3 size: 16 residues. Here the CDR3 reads CASSNWDRDRNQPQHF. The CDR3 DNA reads TGTGCCAGCAGTAACTGGGACAGAGATCGCAATCAGCCCCAGCATTTT.

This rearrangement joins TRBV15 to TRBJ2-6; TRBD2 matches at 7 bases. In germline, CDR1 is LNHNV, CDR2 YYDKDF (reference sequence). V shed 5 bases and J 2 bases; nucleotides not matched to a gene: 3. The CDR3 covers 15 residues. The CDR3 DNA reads TGTGCCACCAGCGTTGGGGGGGCTGGGGCCAACGTCCTGACTTTC. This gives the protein CATSVGGAGANVLTF. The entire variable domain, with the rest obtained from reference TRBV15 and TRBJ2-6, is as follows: DAMVIQNPRYQVTQFGKPVTLSCSQTLNHNVMYWYQQKSSQAPKLLFHYYDKDFNNEADTPDNFQSRRPNTSFCFLDIRSPGLGDTAMYLCATSVGGAGANVLTFGAGSRLTVL.